The sequence of this T cell receptor beta chain was determined in a study of blood T cell repertoires in COVID-19. For the study at large: Acute and convalescent COVID-19 specimens originated in the United States, Italy and Spain. T cells, B-cell-depleted T cells, or PBMCs provided the cDNA or gDNA that served as material.

In the study's own analysis: From reference gene primer amplification, estimates of nucleated cell counts were derived. Some clones are missing from TCRdb's copy, which holds only in-frame ones; the method was immunoSEQ multiplex PCR. That table furnishes V, J and clone size, whereas the DNA furnished D and trimming. The table shows around 300,000 clones, with roughly 88% occurring only once. The germline V gene has CDR1 LNHDA and CDR2 SQIVND (reference sequence). The V and J ends lost 1 base and 6 bases respectively, with 14 bases between them. The CDR3 covers 15 residues. The specimen sequenced was peripheral blood. The gene calls are TRBV19 and TRBJ2-3, with a possible D match to TRBD1 (6 bases). This receptor was taken from a woman in her thirties with active or convalescent COVID-19. CDR3 region: CASSIAARTGDTQYF. In nucleotides, the CDR3 is TGTGCCAGTAGTATAGCTGCCAGAACAGGGGATACGCAGTATTTT.